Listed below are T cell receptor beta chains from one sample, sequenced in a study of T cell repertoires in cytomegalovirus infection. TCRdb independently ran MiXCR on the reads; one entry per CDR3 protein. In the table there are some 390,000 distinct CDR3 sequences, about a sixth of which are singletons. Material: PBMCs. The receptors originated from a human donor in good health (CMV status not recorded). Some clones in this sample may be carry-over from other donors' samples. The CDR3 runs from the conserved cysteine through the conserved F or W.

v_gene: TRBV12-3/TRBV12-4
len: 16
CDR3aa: CASSLGTGGLYEKLFF

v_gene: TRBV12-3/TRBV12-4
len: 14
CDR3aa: CASSLGTGKYGYTF

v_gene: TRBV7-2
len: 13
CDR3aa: CASRPGVTDTQYF

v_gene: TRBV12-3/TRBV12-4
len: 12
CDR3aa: CASSSGRDEAFF

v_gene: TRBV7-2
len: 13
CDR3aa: CASSQRENEKLFF

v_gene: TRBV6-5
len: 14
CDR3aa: CASSYADMNTEAFF

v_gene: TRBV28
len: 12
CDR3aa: CASVKGNQPQHF

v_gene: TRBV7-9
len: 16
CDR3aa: CASSSGQGMADNEQFF

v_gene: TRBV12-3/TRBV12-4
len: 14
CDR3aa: CASSYRGIRDEQYF

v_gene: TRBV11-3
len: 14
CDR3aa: CASSLGGREETQYF

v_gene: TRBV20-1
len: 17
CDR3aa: CSARLPQRGPSYNEQFF

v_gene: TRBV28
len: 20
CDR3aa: CASSNGGLAGGPSSYNEQFF

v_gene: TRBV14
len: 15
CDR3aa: CASLFTGTRPYEQFF

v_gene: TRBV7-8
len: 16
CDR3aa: CASSPISDRIGSPLHF

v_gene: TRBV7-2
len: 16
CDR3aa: CASSPLGSRGRYEQFF

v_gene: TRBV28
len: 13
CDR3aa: CASRWRGQETQYF

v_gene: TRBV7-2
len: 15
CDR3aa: CASSLRQGSYNEQFF

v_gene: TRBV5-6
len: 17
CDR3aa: CASSEGSRTGGTDTQYF

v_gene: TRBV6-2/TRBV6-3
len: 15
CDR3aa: CASRPHRDFEETQYF

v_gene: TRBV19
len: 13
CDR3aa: CATLSGSSYEQYF

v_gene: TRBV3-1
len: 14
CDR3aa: CASSQAEAQGRAFF

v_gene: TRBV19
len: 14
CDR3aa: CASSIGRGSAEAFF

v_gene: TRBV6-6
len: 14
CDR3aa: CASLSRTVQETQYF

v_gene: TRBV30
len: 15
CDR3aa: CAWSSGFSGANVLTF